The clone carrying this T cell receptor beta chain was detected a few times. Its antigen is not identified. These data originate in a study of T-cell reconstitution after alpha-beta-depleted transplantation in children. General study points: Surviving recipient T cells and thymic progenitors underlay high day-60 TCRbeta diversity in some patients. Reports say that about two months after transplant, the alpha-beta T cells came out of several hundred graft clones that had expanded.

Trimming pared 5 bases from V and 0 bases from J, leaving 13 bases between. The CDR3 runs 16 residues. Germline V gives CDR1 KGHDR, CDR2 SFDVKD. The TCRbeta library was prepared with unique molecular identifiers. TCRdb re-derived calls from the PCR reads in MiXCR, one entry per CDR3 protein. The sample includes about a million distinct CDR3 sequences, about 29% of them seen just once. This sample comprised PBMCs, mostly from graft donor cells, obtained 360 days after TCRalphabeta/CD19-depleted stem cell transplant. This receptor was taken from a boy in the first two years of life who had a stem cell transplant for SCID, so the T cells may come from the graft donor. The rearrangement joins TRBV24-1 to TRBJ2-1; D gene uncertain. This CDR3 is CATSAFPRSSYNEQFF. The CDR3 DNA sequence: TGTGCCACCAGTGCCTTTCCTAGGAGCTCCTACAATGAGCAGTTCTTC.